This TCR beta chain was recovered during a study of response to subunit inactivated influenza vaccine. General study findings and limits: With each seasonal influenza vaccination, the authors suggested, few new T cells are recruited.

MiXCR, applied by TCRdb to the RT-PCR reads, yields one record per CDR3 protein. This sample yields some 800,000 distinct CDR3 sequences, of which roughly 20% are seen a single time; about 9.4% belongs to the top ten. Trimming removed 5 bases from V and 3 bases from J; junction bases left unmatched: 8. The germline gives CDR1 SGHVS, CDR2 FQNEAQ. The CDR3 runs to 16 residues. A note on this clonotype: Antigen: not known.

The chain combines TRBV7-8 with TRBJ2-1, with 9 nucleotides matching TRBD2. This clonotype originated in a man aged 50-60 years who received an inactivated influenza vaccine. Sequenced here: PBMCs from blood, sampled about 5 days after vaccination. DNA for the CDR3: TGTGCCAGCAGCGCGTTAGCGGGGGCCGACTACAATGAGCAGTTCTTC. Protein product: CASSALAGADYNEQFF.